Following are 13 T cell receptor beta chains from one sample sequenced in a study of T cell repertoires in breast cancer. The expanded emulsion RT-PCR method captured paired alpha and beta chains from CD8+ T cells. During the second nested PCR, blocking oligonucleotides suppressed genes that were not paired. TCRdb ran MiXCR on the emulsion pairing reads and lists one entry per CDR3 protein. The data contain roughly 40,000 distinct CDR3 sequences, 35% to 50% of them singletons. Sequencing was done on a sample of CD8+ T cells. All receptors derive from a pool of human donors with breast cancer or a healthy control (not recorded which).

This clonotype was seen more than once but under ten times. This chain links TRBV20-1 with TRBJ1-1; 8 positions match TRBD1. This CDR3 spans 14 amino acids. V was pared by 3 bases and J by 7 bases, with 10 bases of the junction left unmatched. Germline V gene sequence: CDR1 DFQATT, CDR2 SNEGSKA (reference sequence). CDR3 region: CSASLQGGQGEAFF. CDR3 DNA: TGCAGTGCTAGCCTACAGGGGGGCCAGGGTGAAGCTTTCTTT.

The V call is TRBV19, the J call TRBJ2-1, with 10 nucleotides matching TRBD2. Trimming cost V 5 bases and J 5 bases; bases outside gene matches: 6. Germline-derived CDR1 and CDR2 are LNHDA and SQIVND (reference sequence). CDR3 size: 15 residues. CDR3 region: CASSSDSGGDNEQFF. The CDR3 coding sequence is TGTGCCAGTAGTTCTGACAGCGGGGGGGACAATGAGCAGTTCTTC.

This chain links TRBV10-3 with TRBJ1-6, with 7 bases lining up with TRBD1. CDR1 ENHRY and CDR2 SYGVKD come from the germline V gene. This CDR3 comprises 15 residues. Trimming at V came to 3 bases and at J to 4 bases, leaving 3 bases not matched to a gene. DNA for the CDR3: TGTGCCATCAGTGAAGTGACAGGGTATAATTCACCCCTCCACTTT. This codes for CAISEVTGYNSPLHF.

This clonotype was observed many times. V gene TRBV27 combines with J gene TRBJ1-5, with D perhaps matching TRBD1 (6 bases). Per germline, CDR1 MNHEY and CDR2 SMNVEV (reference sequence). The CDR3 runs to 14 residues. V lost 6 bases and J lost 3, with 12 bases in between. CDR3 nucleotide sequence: TGTGCCAGCAGCTTACAGGGTTCCAATCAGCCCCAGCATTTT. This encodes CASSLQGSNQPQHF.

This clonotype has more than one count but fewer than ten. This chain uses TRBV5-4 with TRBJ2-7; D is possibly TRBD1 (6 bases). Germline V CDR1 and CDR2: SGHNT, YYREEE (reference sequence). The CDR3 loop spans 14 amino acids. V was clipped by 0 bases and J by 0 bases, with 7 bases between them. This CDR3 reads CASSLEGGSYEQYF. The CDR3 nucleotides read TGTGCCAGCAGCTTGGAAGGGGGCTCCTACGAGCAGTACTTC.

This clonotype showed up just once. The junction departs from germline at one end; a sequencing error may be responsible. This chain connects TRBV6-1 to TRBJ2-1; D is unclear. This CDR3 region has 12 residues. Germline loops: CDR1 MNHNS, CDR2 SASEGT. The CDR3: CASSREANGQFF. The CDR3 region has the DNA TGTGCCAGCAGTCGAGAAGCCAATGGGCAGTTCTTC.

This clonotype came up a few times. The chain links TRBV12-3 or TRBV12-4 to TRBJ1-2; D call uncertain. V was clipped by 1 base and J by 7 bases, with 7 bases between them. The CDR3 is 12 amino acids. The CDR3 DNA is TGTGCCAGCAGTTTAGGCAGAACTGGCTACACCTTC. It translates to CASSLGRTGYTF.

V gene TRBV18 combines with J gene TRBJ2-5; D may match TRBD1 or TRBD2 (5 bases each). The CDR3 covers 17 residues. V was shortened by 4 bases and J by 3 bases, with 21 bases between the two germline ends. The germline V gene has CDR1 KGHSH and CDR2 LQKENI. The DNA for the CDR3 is TGTGCCAGCTCACAATCCCGTTGGGGGTCGGGAAAAGAGACCCAGTACTTC. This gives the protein CASSQSRWGSGKETQYF.

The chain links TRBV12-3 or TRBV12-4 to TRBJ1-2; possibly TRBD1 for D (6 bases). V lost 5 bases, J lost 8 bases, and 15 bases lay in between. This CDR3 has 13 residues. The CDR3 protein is CASSLDTGRGYTF. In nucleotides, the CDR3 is TGTGCCAGCAGTCTCGACACAGGGAGAGGCTACACCTTC.

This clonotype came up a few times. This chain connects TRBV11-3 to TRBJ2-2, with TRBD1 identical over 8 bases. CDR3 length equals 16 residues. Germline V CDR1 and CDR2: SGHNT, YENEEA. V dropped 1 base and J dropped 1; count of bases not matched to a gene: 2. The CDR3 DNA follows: TGTGCCAGCAGCTTAGCCGGGACAGGGAACACCGGGGAGCTGTTTTTT. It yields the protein CASSLAGTGNTGELFF.

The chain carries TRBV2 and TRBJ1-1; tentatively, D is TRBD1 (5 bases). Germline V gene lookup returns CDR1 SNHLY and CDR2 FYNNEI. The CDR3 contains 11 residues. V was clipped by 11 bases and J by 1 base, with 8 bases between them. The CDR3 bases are TGTGCCGAACAGGCGAACACTGAAGCTTTCTTT. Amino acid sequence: CAEQANTEAFF.

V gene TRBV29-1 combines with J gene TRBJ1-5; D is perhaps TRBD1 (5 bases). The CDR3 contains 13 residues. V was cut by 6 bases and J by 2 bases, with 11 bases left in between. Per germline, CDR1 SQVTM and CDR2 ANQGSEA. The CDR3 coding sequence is TGCAGCGTCCCCGGGACTGGCAATCAGCCCCAGCATTTT. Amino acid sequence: CSVPGTGNQPQHF.

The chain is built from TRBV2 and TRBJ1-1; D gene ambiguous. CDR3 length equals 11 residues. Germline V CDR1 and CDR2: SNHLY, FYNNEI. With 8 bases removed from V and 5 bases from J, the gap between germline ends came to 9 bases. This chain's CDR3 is CASVIITEAFF. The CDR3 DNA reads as TGTGCCAGCGTCATTATAACTGAAGCTTTCTTT.